Presented here are 10 T cell receptor delta chains from one specimen sequenced in a study of γδ T cells in repeated Plasmodium falciparum infection. TCRdb re-called the multiplex PCR reads via CATT. This table holds tens of thousands of delta-chain clones, 0.98% found once. Vgamma9/Vdelta2+ and Vdelta2-negative gammadelta T cells were flow-sorted from PBMC for bulk sequencing. Source material: gamma-delta T cells from blood. These receptors were collected from a pool of human donors (malaria-infected and uninfected, not separated).

The table lists this clone with a few counts. This DNA's translation and the protein TCRdb lists, from a much larger clone, do not match at residue 9, likely due to a read error; the protein shown is translated from the DNA. The chain combines TRDV1 with TRDJ1; tentatively, D is TRDD2 (5 bases). As TCRdb names no J gene, one was assigned here on the basis of a DNA match to germline. This CDR3 has 18 amino acids. CDR1 TSWWSYY and CDR2 QGS come from the germline V gene. V was trimmed by 0 bases and J by 0 bases, leaving 17 bases between them. The DNA for the CDR3 is TGTGCTCTTGGGGAACTTGACCCCTCCCTACGGCACACCGATAAACTCATCTTT. Residues: CALGELDPSLRHTDKLIF.

About this clone itself: TCRdb's entry gives the protein of a much larger clone, which mismatches this DNA's translation at residue 15, likely from a read error; the protein reported here is translated from the DNA. The gene calls are TRDV1 and TRDJ1; D is uncertain. TCRdb lists no J gene, so it was determined here by aligning the DNA to germline. The CDR3 runs 19 residues. CDR1 and CDR2 (germline): TSWWSYY, QGS. The V gene lost 0 bases and the J gene lost 7 bases, with 27 bases spanning the gap. CDR3 residues: CALGELVGIGRKQAGKLIF. CDR3 DNA: TGTGCTCTTGGGGAACTAGTTGGTATTGGGCGGAAACAAGCCGGTAAACTCATCTTT.

Comments on this clone: The likely explanation is a read error, given a far larger clone one base away. This sample includes further DNA sequences coding for the same CDR3. The chain uses TRDV2 and TRDJ1, with a weak D call TRDD3 (6 bases). TCRdb carries no J gene annotation; the J gene was assigned here by matching the DNA with germline. This CDR3 is built from 20 residues. V was trimmed by 0 bases and J by 2 bases, leaving 27 bases between them. Germline CDR1 is GEAIGNYY and CDR2 is EKD. The CDR3 coding sequence is TGTGCCTGTGACACCAACCTACAAGGATGCCAAGGGGATCGAACCGATAAACTCATCTTT. This encodes CACDTNLQGCQGDRTDKLIF.

This clone was counted only a few times. With only one base between it and a far larger clone, this is likely a read error. Other DNA sequences of this sample code for an identical CDR3. This chain joins TRDV1 and TRDJ1, with 11 bases matching TRDD3. Per germline, CDR1 TSWWSYY and CDR2 QGS. The CDR3 runs 24 residues. The CDR3 is CALGECPLLFSRSTLLGDKYKLIF. In DNA, the CDR3 is TGTGCTCTTGGGGAATGCCCCCTACTTTTCTCTAGGTCCACGCTACTGGGGGATAAATATAAACTCATTTTT.

This clone has just a few counts. TCRdb attributes to this sequence the protein of a much larger clone, which differs from the DNA translation at residue 8; a read error is likely, and the protein displayed is translated from the DNA. V is TRDV1 and J is TRDJ1; 7 positions agree with TRDD3. The V gene's germline CDR1 is TSWWSYY and CDR2 QGS. The CDR3 sequence is 20 residues long. Trimming removed 1 base from V and 4 bases from J; junction bases left unmatched: 21. CDR3 sequence (DNA): TGTGCTCTTGGGGAACCGGGGGGCCTACGCTCCGGGGGATCAAGCGATAAACTCATCTTT. Residues: CALGEPGGLRSGGSSDKLIF.

A note on this clone: TCRdb's protein for this DNA is that of a much larger clone and differs from the translation at residue 12, likely a read error; the protein shown is the DNA translation. The J gene is TRDJ1, the V gene TRDV2, with TRDD3 matching 12 bases. TCRdb is silent on the J gene; assignment here came from matching the DNA to germline. In germline, CDR1 is GEAIGNYY, CDR2 EKD. The CDR3 loop spans 18 amino acids. V dropped 3 bases and J dropped 0; count of bases not matched to a gene: 10. DNA of the CDR3: TGTGCCTGTGACCCCCTACTGGGGGATACAGGGCACACCGATAAACTCATCTTT. Its protein is CACDPLLGDTGHTDKLIF.

This clone was observed a handful of times. This DNA's translation and the protein TCRdb lists, from a much larger clone, do not match at residue 17, likely due to a read error; the protein shown is translated from the DNA. The V and J genes are TRDV2 and TRDJ2; 9 bases are shared with TRDD3. Germline lookup yields CDR1 GEAIGNYY and CDR2 EKD. The CDR3 extends over 20 amino acids. The DNA of the CDR3 is TGTGCCTGTGACACTGCCTACTGGGGGACGGCCACCTCTTTGACAGCAAAACTCTTCTTT. This translates into CACDTAYWGTATSLTAKLFF.

About this clone itself: TCRdb attributes to this sequence the protein of a much larger clone, which differs from the DNA translation at residue 15; a read error is likely, and the protein displayed is translated from the DNA. This chain joins TRDV1 and TRDJ1, with 8 bases identical to TRDD3. Since TCRdb gives no J gene, matching the DNA to germline was used here to assign it. In germline, CDR1 is TSWWSYY, CDR2 QGS. The V gene end was trimmed by 0 bases and the J gene end by 3 bases; junction bases not matched to a gene: 18. The CDR3 is made up of 20 amino acids. The CDR3 is CALGELCESPGGPYADKLIF. The CDR3 DNA is TGTGCTCTTGGGGAACTCTGCGAGTCCCCTGGGGGACCGTACGCCGATAAACTCATCTTT.

This clone was recorded many times. The CDR3 sequence is CALGEPRGTGGYFLPDKLIF. DNA for the CDR3: TGTGCTCTTGGGGAACCCAGGGGTACTGGGGGATACTTTCTTCCCGATAAACTCATCTTT. This chain uses TRDV1 with TRDJ1, with 12 positions matching TRDD3. Germline V gene lookup returns CDR1 TSWWSYY and CDR2 QGS. Unmatched junction bases numbered 15, after V lost 1 base and J lost 3 bases. The CDR3 consists of 20 residues.

On this clone itself: The amino acid sequence in TCRdb belongs to a much larger clone and departs from this DNA's translation at residue 19, likely a sequencing read error; the sequence shown is translated from the DNA. The chain employs TRDV2 and TRDJ1; 11 positions agree with TRDD3. The J gene was not available in TCRdb and was assigned here by matching the DNA to germline segments. The germline gives CDR1 GEAIGNYY, CDR2 EKD. With V trimmed by 0 bases and J by 7 bases, 30 bases remained unmatched. The CDR3 extends over 23 amino acids. CDR3: CACDTAPARGVGDTTYLPCKLIF. CDR3 DNA: TGTGCCTGTGACACCGCCCCGGCACGTGGAGTGGGGGATACGACCTACCTACCTTGTAAACTCATCTTT.